Listed below are T cell receptor beta chains from one sample, sequenced in a study of T cell repertoires in cytomegalovirus infection. TCRdb reanalysed the reads using MiXCR and keeps one entry per CDR3 protein. Altogether around 900,000 distinct CDR3 sequences are present, under 40% being singletons, with the ten largest covering roughly 12%. Their specific antigens are unknown. Material: cultured CD8+ T cells from PBMCs, obtained from culture after CMV antigen stimulation. These receptors originate from a human donor in good health (CMV status not recorded). Some clones in this sample may be carry-over from other donors' samples. The CDR3 runs from the conserved cysteine through the conserved F or W.

TRBV7-9	TRBJ2-5	CASSPGTGKETQYF
TRBV7-9	TRBJ2-7	CATVGVRGASRYEQYF
TRBV11-3	TRBJ2-5	CASSDRDSAPETQYF
TRBV6-5	TRBJ1-1	CASSYSIGVNTEAFF
TRBV6-2/TRBV6-3	TRBJ2-1	CASSFPGSGYNEQFF
TRBV7-2	TRBJ2-1	CASSLGEGPYNEQFF
TRBV6-2/TRBV6-3	TRBJ2-1	CASSYPGPYNEQFF
TRBV7-6	TRBJ2-7	CASSLALLGREQYF
TRBV29-1	TRBJ1-2	CSVLNGNYGYTF
TRBV18	TRBJ1-2	CASSPEAGGNDGYTF
TRBV20-1	TRBJ1-2	CSAKGRTGNYGYTF
TRBV7-6	TRBJ2-1	CASSLGLTRWNERFF
TRBV7-2	TRBJ2-5	CASSLASWGETQYF
TRBV4-2	TRBJ2-5	CASSQGAFGGGQETQYF
TRBV24-1	TRBJ2-1	CATGPGSSYNEQFF
TRBV19	TRBJ2-1	CASTDGGYEQFF
TRBV2	TRBJ1-1	CANSEARTVFPPEAFF
TRBV7-9	TRBJ1-2	CASSLERGTSF
TRBV6-2/TRBV6-3	TRBJ2-1	CASSYQPAVAGALQYNEQFF
TRBV7-8	TRBJ1-2	CASKEGGVGGTYGYTF
TRBV25-1	TRBJ2-5	CASSDVGSGETQYF
TRBV7-2	TRBJ1-2	CASSPTGFAVGYTF